The 23 T cell receptor beta chains presented below share a single source sample, sequenced in a study of blood T cell repertoires in COVID-19. Data came from immunoSEQ multiplex PCR; TCRdb stores just in-frame clones and leaves some out. The sample has about 160,000 clones; 85% to 90% are singletons. Sample: PBMCs or T cells enriched from blood (not recorded which). These receptors were collected from a woman aged 45-65 years who had recovered from COVID-19.

In DNA form, the CDR3 reads TGTGCCAGCAGTGCGGGCGGGTCGGTTGGAGCTTTCTTT. The encoded protein is CASSAGGSVGAFF. V usage is TRBV2 and J usage is TRBJ1-1, with unresolved D. Germline CDR1 is SNHLY and CDR2 is FYNNEI. CDR3 length: 13 residues. Trimming took off 4 bases at V and 10 bases at J, with 16 bases between the two ends.

The chain uses TRBV7-9 and TRBJ2-1; 9 nucleotides match TRBD2. This CDR3 region has 14 residues. Germline V gene sequence: CDR1 SEHNR, CDR2 FQNEAQ (reference sequence). Trimming took 2 bases from V and 9 from J; bases not matched to a gene: 5. This CDR3 is CASSLNLRGGEQFF. The CDR3 DNA sequence: TGTGCCAGCAGCTTAAACTTGCGGGGGGGTGAGCAGTTCTTC.

In DNA, the CDR3 is TGTGCCAGCAGTCTAGGGACTAGTGGTTCAGATACGCAGTATTTT. This translates into CASSLGTSGSDTQYF. The gene calls are TRBV6-2 or TRBV6-3 and TRBJ2-3, with 8 bases matching TRBD2. Germline CDR1 MNHEY, CDR2 SVGEGT. The CDR3 totals 15 residues. V lost 5 bases, J lost 4 bases, and 8 bases stayed unmatched.

As to this clone: This CDR3 is also generated by other DNA sequences in the sample. This rearrangement joins TRBV5-1 to TRBJ2-7, with 9 bases identical to TRBD2. Germline trimming cut 0 bases from V and 6 bases from J; bases unmatched to any gene: 4. Germline values: CDR1 SGHRS, CDR2 YFSETQ. This CDR3 is built from 14 residues. CDR3 protein: CASSLEAGGIEQYF. CDR3 DNA: TGCGCCAGCAGCTTGGAAGCGGGGGGCATCGAGCAGTACTTC. Drawing the rest from reference TRBV5-1 and TRBJ2-7, the complete variable domain is KAGVTQTPRYLIKTRGQQVTLSCSPISGHRSVSWYQQTPGQGLQFLFEYFSETQRNKGNFPGRFSGRQFSNSRSEMNVSTLELGDSALYLCASSLEAGGIEQYFGPGTRLTVT.

This chain connects TRBV9 to TRBJ2-6, with TRBD1 matching over 7 bases. V shed 0 bases and J 2 bases; nucleotides not matched to a gene: 2. Germline CDR1 and CDR2: SGDLS and YYNGEE. CDR3 size: 16 residues. CDR3 sequence: CASSVGRGPGANVLTF. CDR3 DNA: TGTGCCAGCAGCGTAGGTAGGGGGCCTGGGGCCAACGTCCTGACTTTC.

J is TRBJ1-5 and V is TRBV19; D is ambiguous. The CDR3 runs to 15 residues. The V end lost 3 bases, the J end lost 3 bases, and 12 bases lay between the germline ends. The germline gives CDR1 LNHDA, CDR2 SQIVND (reference sequence). CDR3 in amino acids: CASSIAAGPNQPQHF. CDR3 in DNA: TGTGCCAGTAGTATTGCTGCAGGCCCCAATCAGCCCCAGCATTTT.

The rearrangement uses TRBV4-1 and TRBJ2-6, with D hard to call. This CDR3 has 15 residues. Germline lookup yields CDR1 MGHRA and CDR2 YSYEKL. The V end was cut by 0 bases, the J end by 2 bases, with 5 bases between. The CDR3 nucleotides read TGCGCCAGCAGCCAAGACCCTCCTGGGGCCAACGTCCTGACTTTC. It yields the protein CASSQDPPGANVLTF.

The chain carries TRBV24-1 and TRBJ1-5; possible D gene TRBD1, 5 bases. This CDR3 spans 14 amino acids. The V end lost 9 bases, the J end lost 3 bases, and 14 bases lay between the germline ends. Germline V lookup: CDR1 KGHDR, CDR2 SFDVKD. CDR3 in DNA: TGTGCCACCGGACCAGGGAGGACCAATCAGCCCCAGCATTTT. Its translation is CATGPGRTNQPQHF.

A few counts support this clone. The V gene is TRBV2, the J gene TRBJ1-1; unclear D gene. Trimming stripped 2 bases from V and 4 bases from J, with 14 bases between. Germline assignment: CDR1 SNHLY and CDR2 FYNNEI. This CDR3 comprises 15 residues. Here the CDR3 DNA reads TGTGCCAGCAGTGAAAGAGGGTTGGCGGGCACTGAAGCTTTCTTT. This translates into CASSERGLAGTEAFF.

The genes are TRBV3-1 (or the pseudogene TRBV3-2) and TRBJ2-3; TRBD1 matches 7 bases. The germline gives CDR1 LGHDT, CDR2 YNNKEL (reference sequence). The CDR3 has 15 residues. V shed 2 bases, J shed 2 bases, and the junction held 4 bases outside the gene matches. The CDR3 here is CASSQRGPNTDTQYF. The CDR3 coding sequence is TGTGCCAGCAGCCAAAGGGGGCCGAACACAGATACGCAGTATTTT.

This chain uses TRBV4-1 with TRBJ1-4, with 11 bases identical to TRBD1. This CDR3 has 15 residues. Per germline, CDR1 MGHRA and CDR2 YSYEKL. The junction had 6 bases not matched to a gene; V was cut back by 4 bases and J by 8 bases. The DNA of the CDR3 is TGCGCCAGCAGCCTATCCGGGACAGGGGGAGAAAAACTGTTTTTT. Protein: CASSLSGTGGEKLFF.

The count of this clone is one. V and J are TRBV6-5 and TRBJ1-6; D remains ambiguous. CDR3 length: 15 residues. Looked up from germline, CDR1 is MNHEY and CDR2 is SVGAGI. Deletions cut 6 bases from V and 7 bases from J, with 16 bases between. CDR3 DNA sequence: TGTGCCAGCAGCCCAACCCAGTCCCCGAATTCACCCCTCCACTTT. This translates into CASSPTQSPNSPLHF.

CDR3 in DNA: TGTGCCAGTAGTCCTCCCGGGGAGGACGGCTACACCTTC. As protein: CASSPPGEDGYTF. This chain links TRBV19 with TRBJ1-2; D unclear. Trimming took off 5 bases at V and 8 bases at J, with 15 bases between the two ends. This CDR3 contains 13 residues. CDR1 is LNHDA, CDR2 SQIVND, per germline (reference sequence).

J is TRBJ1-1 and V is TRBV25-1; no clear D. The CDR3 is 13 amino acids. CDR1 and CDR2 (germline): MGHDK, SYGVNS. The V end lost 2 bases, the J end lost 1 base, and 5 bases lay between the germline ends. The CDR3 is CASSEAGNTEAFF. CDR3 DNA: TGTGCCAGCAGTGAAGCCGGGAACACTGAAGCTTTCTTT.

The chain employs TRBV11-3 and TRBJ1-1; 7 bases match TRBD1. Germline V gives CDR1 SGHNT, CDR2 YENEEA. CDR3 length: 14 residues. Trimming at V came to 4 bases and at J to 0 bases, leaving 2 bases not matched to a gene. Here the CDR3 reads CASSWDSLNTEAFF. The CDR3 coding sequence is TGTGCCAGCAGCTGGGACAGTTTGAACACTGAAGCTTTCTTT.

J is TRBJ1-5 and V is TRBV27; D gene unclear. CDR1 is MNHEY, CDR2 SMNVEV, per germline (reference sequence). V lost 8 bases and J lost 7, with 21 bases in between. CDR3 length equals 15 residues. CDR3 DNA sequence: TGTGCCAGCGGGGAACCACGGGCTGAGGGACAGCCCCAGCATTTT. It yields the protein CASGEPRAEGQPQHF.

The rearrangement uses TRBV6-5 and TRBJ1-2; 9 bases align to TRBD1. The CDR3 sequence is 13 residues long. Germline assignment: CDR1 MNHEY and CDR2 SVGAGI. Unmatched junction bases numbered 6, after V lost 7 bases and J lost 6 bases. CDR3 in amino acids: CASIRDRVDGYTF. CDR3 in DNA: TGTGCCAGCATCCGGGACAGGGTTGATGGCTACACCTTC.

This sequence joins TRBV5-4 and TRBJ1-2; D remains ambiguous. CDR3 size: 12 residues. V lost 3 bases and J lost 7, with 10 bases in between. CDR1 SGHNT and CDR2 YYREEE come from the germline V gene (reference sequence). CDR3 region: CASSYQLAGYTF. CDR3 nucleotide sequence: TGTGCCAGCAGCTACCAACTAGCTGGCTACACCTTC.

The J gene is TRBJ1-4, the V gene TRBV27; the match to TRBD1 covers 9 bases. Germline lookup yields CDR1 MNHEY and CDR2 SMNVEV (reference sequence). This CDR3 comprises 14 residues. J gave up 10 bases and V 4 bases, and 7 bases lay outside the gene matches. CDR3 protein: CASSSGQGRGKLFF. The CDR3 region has the DNA TGTGCCAGCAGTTCGGGACAGGGAAGGGGAAAACTGTTTTTT.

This rearrangement joins TRBV7-9 to TRBJ2-3; the match to TRBD2 covers 8 bases. Trimming cost V 5 bases and J 0 bases; bases outside gene matches: 4. The CDR3 is made up of 15 amino acids. Germline V gene sequence: CDR1 SEHNR, CDR2 FQNEAQ (reference sequence). CDR3 in DNA: TGTGCCAGCAGCCCCCGGGGGGGGAGCACAGATACGCAGTATTTT. It encodes CASSPRGGSTDTQYF.

This clone was seen a single time. The chain joins TRBV2 to TRBJ1-1; D is unclear. There are 16 residues in the CDR3. CDR1 SNHLY and CDR2 FYNNEI come from the germline V gene. Trimming cost V 2 bases and J 6 bases, with 19 bases left between them. The CDR3 here is CASSESGSHYRPEAFF. The CDR3 DNA sequence: TGTGCCAGCAGTGAATCGGGTTCCCATTATCGCCCTGAAGCTTTCTTT.

A note on this clone: The same CDR3 is also encoded by other DNA sequences in this sample. V is TRBV24-1 and J is TRBJ2-1, with 11 bases identical to TRBD2. V dropped 6 bases and J dropped 3; count of bases not matched to a gene: 3. CDR1 is KGHDR and CDR2 is SFDVKD in the germline V gene. This CDR3 has 15 residues. CDR3 sequence (DNA): TGTGCCACCAGTTCAGGGACTAGCGGCTACAATGAGCAGTTCTTC. Translated: CATSSGTSGYNEQFF.

Points on this clone: Mismatch with germline at one junction end may stem from a read error. The V and J genes are TRBV7-7 and TRBJ2-1; 9 bases map to TRBD2. CDR1 and CDR2 (germline): SSHAT, FNYEAQ (reference sequence). This CDR3 region has 15 residues. DNA for the CDR3: TGTGCTAGCAGCCCCCGCAGCGGGGGGTACAATGAGCAGTTCTTC. It is translated as CASSPRSGGYNEQFF.